The 28 T cell receptor beta chains below all came from one sample that was sequenced in a study of somatic mutations in cytotoxic T cells in rheumatoid arthritis. Produced via immunoSEQ multiplex PCR; TCRdb's table is partial and in-frame only. The top ten clones hold roughly 3.8% of a sample with 21,000 or so clones, roughly 80% of them seen once. Sequencing used CD8+ T cells sorted from blood. These TCRs come from an adult with rheumatoid arthritis.

V is TRBV4-1 and J is TRBJ1-2; D not certain. This CDR3 region has 15 residues. CDR1 is MGHRA and CDR2 is YSYEKL in the germline V gene. V was pared by 3 bases and J by 4 bases, with 15 bases between. The DNA of the CDR3 is TGCGCCAGCAGCCAGATATCCTTGGACTTCTATGGCTACACCTTC. This codes for CASSQISLDFYGYTF.

The chain carries TRBV6-5 and TRBJ1-2; D might be TRBD1 (5 bases). This CDR3 spans 16 amino acids. V lost 0 bases and J 4 bases, leaving 15 bases between the germline ends. Germline loops: CDR1 MNHEY, CDR2 SVGAGI. CDR3 bases: TGTGCCAGCAGTTACTCAGGGAAGAGGGACTCCTATGGCTACACCTTC. This codes for CASSYSGKRDSYGYTF.

CDR3 sequence reads: CASNSRVSSSGNTIYF. The CDR3 region has the DNA TGTGCCAGCAATTCAAGGGTGTCAAGCTCTGGAAACACCATATATTTT. The chain combines TRBV2 with TRBJ1-3; unclear D gene. Trimming stripped 7 bases from V and 0 bases from J, with 16 bases between. This CDR3 is 16 amino acids long. Germline V gene lookup returns CDR1 SNHLY and CDR2 FYNNEI.

The rearrangement uses TRBV2 and TRBJ1-4, with D possibly being TRBD1 (6 bases). Trimming pared 4 bases from V and 8 bases from J, leaving 14 bases between. The CDR3 totals 14 residues. Germline V lookup: CDR1 SNHLY, CDR2 FYNNEI. The CDR3: CASSAPGRGEKLFF. The CDR3 DNA sequence: TGTGCCAGCAGTGCCCCGGGCAGGGGCGAAAAACTGTTTTTT.

This chain uses TRBV4-1 with TRBJ2-5, with TRBD2 matching 8 bases. The CDR3 covers 13 residues. Germline V CDR1 and CDR2: MGHRA, YSYEKL. V shed 4 bases and J 5 bases; nucleotides not matched to a gene: 3. This chain's CDR3 is CASSPRLAETQYF. The DNA for the CDR3 is TGCGCCAGCAGCCCCCGACTAGCGGAGACCCAGTACTTC.

CDR3: CASSLSGNSPLHF. The DNA of the CDR3 is TGTGCCAGCAGTTTATCGGGTAATTCACCCCTCCACTTT. The chain uses TRBV27 and TRBJ1-6; no clear D gene. V gave up 0 bases and J gave up 6 bases, with 3 bases separating them. The germline gives CDR1 MNHEY, CDR2 SMNVEV (reference sequence). This CDR3 comprises 13 residues.

The chain combines TRBV2 with TRBJ1-2; tentative D call: TRBD1 (5 bases). The V end was cut by 8 bases, the J end by 14 bases, with 18 bases between. The CDR3 totals 11 residues. Germline V lookup: CDR1 SNHLY, CDR2 FYNNEI. CDR3 amino acids: CASGGEEEGTF. Written as DNA, the CDR3 is TGTGCCAGCGGGGGGGAAGAAGAGGGTACCTTC.

The rearrangement uses TRBV6-4 and TRBJ2-7; unclear D gene. From germline, CDR1 is MRHNA and CDR2 SNTAGT. Trimming stripped 9 bases from V and 5 bases from J, with 14 bases between. This CDR3 has 12 amino acids. Here the CDR3 reads CASTRYGHEQYF. The CDR3 bases are TGTGCCAGTACACGCTATGGACACGAGCAGTACTTC.

In this sample, this clone turned up once. The chain carries TRBV19 and TRBJ1-3; D not resolved. Germline loops: CDR1 LNHDA, CDR2 SQIVND (reference sequence). CDR3 length equals 14 residues. The DNA for the CDR3 is TGTGCGTCGCGGGAGACCCGCTCTGGAAACACCATATATTTT. Amino acid sequence: CASRETRSGNTIYF.

The chain carries TRBV2 and TRBJ2-2; D perhaps matches TRBD2 (5 bases). The V gene lost 8 bases and the J gene lost 0 bases, with 10 bases spanning the gap. CDR1 and CDR2 from the germline V gene are SNHLY and FYNNEI. The CDR3 spans 14 residues. CDR3 sequence reads: CASEGAANTGELFF. In nucleotides, the CDR3 is TGTGCCAGCGAGGGAGCTGCGAACACCGGGGAGCTGTTTTTT. Based on the CDR3 plus reference TRBV2 and TRBJ2-2, the full variable domain is EPEVTQTPSHQVTQMGQEVILRCVPISNHLYFYWYRQILGQKVEFLVSFYNNEISEKSEIFDDQFSVERPDGSNFTLKIRSTKLEDSAMYFCASEGAANTGELFFGEGSRLTVL.

This clone was found once. V and J are TRBV29-1 and TRBJ1-1; TRBD1 matches at 10 bases. This CDR3 is 12 amino acids long. J was trimmed by 4 bases and V by 4 bases; bases with no gene match: 0. From germline, CDR1 is SQVTM and CDR2 ANQGSEA. CDR3 nucleotide sequence: TGCAGCGTTGGGACAGGGGGCACTGAAGCTTTCTTT. It translates to CSVGTGGTEAFF.

The chain employs TRBV4-2 and TRBJ2-3; 9 bases align to TRBD2. Germline V gene data show CDR1 as LGHNA and CDR2 as YNFKEQ. The CDR3 length is 18 residues. J lost 0 bases, V lost 6 bases, and 13 bases had no gene match. CDR3 protein: CASSPSSSGGPSTDTQYF. The CDR3 coding sequence is TGTGCCAGCAGTCCAAGTAGTAGCGGGGGCCCTAGCACAGATACGCAGTATTTT.

J is TRBJ1-2 and V is TRBV4-1, with D possibly being TRBD1 (6 bases). CDR3 length equals 15 residues. Germline CDR1 reads MGHRA; CDR2 reads YSYEKL. V lost 2 bases and J lost 5, with 15 bases in between. CDR3 in amino acids: CASSQSRGLEYGYTF. CDR3 bases: TGCGCCAGCAGCCAATCACGGGGGCTTGAGTATGGCTACACCTTC.

In its sample, this clone was seen a few times. The CDR3 reads CASIRGPEAFF. In DNA, the CDR3 is TGTGCCAGCATTCGGGGGCCCGAAGCTTTCTTT. The rearrangement links TRBV6-5 to TRBJ1-1; D might be TRBD1 (6 bases). CDR1 and CDR2 from the germline V gene are MNHEY and SVGAGI. This CDR3 spans 11 amino acids. The V end was cut by 7 bases, the J end by 8 bases, with 11 bases between.

This clone was picked up a small number of times. The chain recombines TRBV4-1 with TRBJ1-1; D is undetermined. Trimming took off 6 bases at V and 1 base at J, with 6 bases between the two ends. Germline lookup yields CDR1 MGHRA and CDR2 YSYEKL. This CDR3 spans 12 amino acids. The CDR3 loop is CASRGGNTEAFF. In nucleotides, the CDR3 is TGCGCCAGCAGGGGAGGGAACACTGAAGCTTTCTTT.

This chain joins TRBV5-4 and TRBJ2-7, with D perhaps given as TRBD1 or TRBD2 (6 bases each). Germline V gene data show CDR1 as SGHNT and CDR2 as YYREEE (reference sequence). V gave up 4 bases and J gave up 1 base, with 18 bases separating them. CDR3 length: 16 residues. DNA for the CDR3: TGTGCCAGCAGCCAGGACACGGGGGCGACGTCCTACGAGCAGTACTTC. It encodes CASSQDTGATSYEQYF. The whole variable domain, remainder taken from reference TRBV5-4 and TRBJ2-7, is ETGVTQSPTHLIKTRGQQVTLRCSSQSGHNTVSWYQQALGQGPQFIFQYYREEENGRGNFPPRFSGLQFPNYSSELNVNALELDDSALYLCASSQDTGATSYEQYFGPGTRLTVT.

V is TRBV6-5 and J is TRBJ2-7, with 12 bases that match TRBD2. This CDR3 has 16 amino acids. The V and J ends lost 2 bases and 6 bases, in that order; junction bases with no gene match: 8. Germline CDR1 reads MNHEY; CDR2 reads SVGAGI. CDR3 protein: CASSYTSGGPSSEQYF. The CDR3 DNA sequence: TGTGCCAGCAGTTACACTAGCGGGGGGCCTTCGAGCGAGCAGTACTTC.

The chain links TRBV28 to TRBJ1-4; D ambiguous. CDR3 length: 13 amino acids. Germline values: CDR1 MDHEN, CDR2 SYDVKM. V was cut by 8 bases and J by 0 bases, with 7 bases left in between. This CDR3 is CASVQSTNEKLFF. The CDR3, as DNA: TGTGCCAGCGTACAGTCAACTAATGAAAAACTGTTTTTT.

The chain combines TRBV7-6 with TRBJ2-1, with D possibly TRBD2 on 6 matching bases. Deletions cut 4 bases from V and 5 bases from J, with 9 bases between. CDR3 length equals 13 residues. Germline-derived CDR1 and CDR2 are SGHVS and FNYEAQ. The CDR3 DNA reads as TGTGCCAGCAGCTGGACGGGAGACAATGAGCAGTTCTTC. This translates into CASSWTGDNEQFF.

The chain combines TRBV9 with TRBJ2-5; TRBD2 matches 14 bases. This CDR3 region has 17 residues. CDR1 and CDR2 (germline): SGDLS, YYNGEE. The ends lost 7 bases at V and 2 bases at J; junction bases unmatched: 10. For the CDR3, the DNA is TGTGCCAGCTCCCTGGGGACTAGCGGGGGATCTCAAGAGACCCAGTACTTC. Translated, it gives CASSLGTSGGSQETQYF.

V gene TRBV5-1 combines with J gene TRBJ1-1, with D perhaps TRBD1 (5 bases). This CDR3 is built from 15 residues. In germline, CDR1 is SGHRS, CDR2 YFSETQ. The ends were cut back, 0 bases at V and 2 bases at J, with 11 bases in the middle. This CDR3 is CASSLGTSINTEAFF. DNA of the CDR3: TGCGCCAGCAGCTTGGGGACATCCATTAACACTGAAGCTTTCTTT.

The chain recombines TRBV11-2 with TRBJ2-1; D uncertain. CDR1 is SGHAT and CDR2 is FQNNGV in the germline V gene. Trimming left V 5 bases short and J 2 bases short, with 10 bases between. There are 14 residues in the CDR3. The CDR3 nucleotides read TGTGCCAGCAGCAATCCAGGCACCTACAATGAGCAGTTCTTC. Protein product: CASSNPGTYNEQFF. Combining the CDR3 with reference TRBV11-2 and TRBJ2-1 gives the whole variable domain EAGVAQSPRYKIIEKRQSVAFWCNPISGHATLYWYQQILGQGPKLLIQFQNNGVVDDSQLPKDRFSAERLKGVDSTLKIQPAKLEDSAVYLCASSNPGTYNEQFFGPGTRLTVL.

The J gene is TRBJ1-2, the V gene TRBV4-1; 7 bases agree with TRBD1. This CDR3 contains 18 residues. CDR1 and CDR2 from the germline V gene are MGHRA and YSYEKL. The trim removed 2 bases at V and 7 bases at J, leaving 19 bases unmatched. The DNA of the CDR3 is TGCGCCAGCAGCCAAACCCCCGCGGTGAGACAGGGTGAAAGTGGCTACACCTTC. Its protein product is CASSQTPAVRQGESGYTF.

In regard to this clone: The sample has other DNA sequences that encode this CDR3 too. V is TRBV27 and J is TRBJ2-7; a weak D match, TRBD1 (5 bases). The CDR3 has 13 residues. Germline CDR1 MNHEY, CDR2 SMNVEV (reference sequence). Trimming pared 2 bases from V and 2 bases from J, leaving 7 bases between. The CDR3 loop is CASSLGAPYEQYF. The CDR3 DNA follows: TGTGCCAGCAGTTTAGGGGCACCCTACGAGCAGTACTTC.

This clone was seen more than once but under ten times. The chain has TRBV7-6 and TRBJ2-7; D possibly corresponds to TRBD2 (6 bases). Germline V CDR1 and CDR2: SGHVS, FNYEAQ. V was shortened by 4 bases and J by 2 bases, with 12 bases between the two germline ends. The CDR3 has 14 residues. For the CDR3, the DNA is TGTGCCAGCAGCTCCATGGAGGGCGCCTACGAGCAGTACTTC. The encoded protein is CASSSMEGAYEQYF.

V gene TRBV5-5 combines with J gene TRBJ2-2, with D hard to call. The CDR3 sequence is 15 residues long. V dropped 0 bases and J dropped 6 bases, with 12 bases sitting between them. Germline V gives CDR1 SGHKS, CDR2 YYEKEE (reference sequence). CDR3 DNA sequence: TGTGCCAGCAGCTTGGGGACGCTATTTTCCGGGGAGCTGTTTTTT. It translates to CASSLGTLFSGELFF.

The chain is built from TRBV13 and TRBJ2-7; 9 bases fit TRBD1. Germline V gene data show CDR1 as PRHDT and CDR2 as FYEKMQ (reference sequence). The junction had 6 bases not matched to a gene; V was cut back by 4 bases and J by 2 bases. CDR3 size: 15 residues. The CDR3 spells CASSSPGQGPYEQYF. CDR3 bases: TGTGCCAGCAGCTCACCGGGACAGGGACCCTACGAGCAGTACTTC.

The chain links TRBV6-1 to TRBJ1-5, with no clear D. The CDR3 spans 15 residues. V was shortened by 8 bases and J by 3 bases, with 17 bases between the two germline ends. CDR1 is MNHNS and CDR2 is SASEGT in the germline V gene. The CDR3 loop reads CASEVRASFNQPQHF. CDR3 nucleotide sequence: TGTGCCAGCGAGGTGCGGGCCAGTTTCAATCAGCCCCAGCATTTT.